This T cell receptor beta chain was sequenced in a study of cytotoxic CD8 clonotypes in ibrutinib-treated CLL. CDR1 and CDR2 from the germline V gene are MNHNS and SASEGT. V gave up 6 bases and J gave up 4 bases, with 18 bases separating them. The CDR3 extends over 15 amino acids. The table came from immunoSEQ multiplex PCR; TCRdb's copy has only in-frame clones and leaves some out. Of a few hundred thousand clones in the sample, roughly two thirds were seen once. Cryopreserved PBMCs were the source of about 2 micrograms of genomic DNA, which went to TCR beta libraries. A note on this clone: The antigen is undetermined.

Study-wide results and caveats: Relative to age-matched healthy donors, clonality at baseline was higher, and it tracked circulating CD8+ T-cell counts. Clonality rose at ibrutinib response and fell back toward baseline at progression. Rare overall, public clonotypes shrank or held steady under therapy.

This receptor was obtained from a human donor with chronic lymphocytic leukemia. The input for sequencing was PBMCs, taken after 36 months of ibrutinib treatment. The V gene is TRBV6-1, the J gene TRBJ1-2; D is unclear. This chain's CDR3 is CASRVGGRETYGYTF. CDR3 nucleotide sequence: TGTGCCAGCAGGGTCGGAGGACGGGAAACCTATGGCTACACCTTC.